This is a list of T cell receptor beta chains from one sample in a study of T cell responses to AZD1222 COVID-19 vaccine. Repertoires were generated with immunoSEQ multiplex PCR, while TCRdb's copy carries only in-frame clones and drops some. The sample gives roughly 140,000 clones, about nine tenths of which show up once; around 3.7% is in the top ten. Sequenced material: peripheral blood, taken on day 0 of AZD1222 vaccination. The receptor source for this set is an adult in good health. The CDR3 runs from the conserved cysteine through the conserved F or W. D genes are given only for firm matches. Clone size, where shown, is once, few, many, or a class for clones that have expanded.

clone size	V gene	J gene	D gene	CDR3 DNA	CDR3 protein
NA	TRBV18	TRBJ1-4	NA	TGTGCCAGCTCACCTTTAACCCCGACGGCTAATGAAAAACTGTTTTTT	CASSPLTPTANEKLFF
NA	TRBV2	TRBJ1-6	NA	TGTGCCAGCAGGACACGAACAGGGCCGCCCGACGCACCCCTCCACTTT	CASRTRTGPPDAPLHF
NA	TRBV28	TRBJ1-2	NA	TGTGCCAGCAGTTTTCCGGCAAACTATGGCTACACCTTC	CASSFPANYGYTF
NA	TRBV25-1	TRBJ2-7	TRBD2	TGTGCCAGCAGTGAAGGGACTACCTTCAGCGAGCAGTACTTC	CASSEGTTFSEQYF
NA	TRBV12-5	TRBJ2-7	TRBD1	TGTGCTAGTGGTTTGGTACGACAGGGGTACTACGAGCAGTACTTC	CASGLVRQGYYEQYF
NA	TRBV14	TRBJ2-1	TRBD1	TGTGCCAGCAGCCAAGAAGGGACAGTCCTCAATGAGCAGTTCTTC	CASSQEGTVLNEQFF
once	TRBV7-3	TRBJ2-7	NA	TGTGCCAGCAGCTTTACAGGACGATCCTACGAGCAGTACTTC	CASSFTGRSYEQYF
few	TRBV4-1	TRBJ1-1	TRBD1	TGCGCCAGCAGCCAGTCCCGGACAGGCAACACTGAAGCTTTCTTT	CASSQSRTGNTEAFF
NA	TRBV2	TRBJ1-4	NA	TGTGCCAGCAAGGGGATCACAGGGCAAACTAATGAAAAACTGTTTTTT	CASKGITGQTNEKLFF
NA	TRBV5-1	TRBJ1-1	TRBD1	TGCGCCAGCAGCCCGACAGGGCACACTGAAGCTTTCTTT	CASSPTGHTEAFF
NA	TRBV12-3/TRBV12-4	TRBJ1-1	NA	TGTGCCAGCAGTTCAATCACAGATGAAGCTTTCTTT	CASSSITDEAFF
NA	TRBV7-3	TRBJ1-1	NA	TGTGCCAGCAGCTTAACGGGGAAGGCCCTGAACACTGAAGCTTTCTTT	CASSLTGKALNTEAFF
NA	TRBV7-2	TRBJ1-5	NA	TGTGCCAGCAGCTTAGCGGGTCGCAATCAGCCCCAGCATTTT	CASSLAGRNQPQHF
NA	TRBV3-1/TRBV3-2	TRBJ2-7	TRBD1	TGTGCCAGCAGCCCATGGACAGGGGTGGGATCCTACGAGCAGTACTTC	CASSPWTGVGSYEQYF
NA	TRBV9	TRBJ2-7	TRBD2	TGTGCCAGCAGCGTAGACCAGCGGGAGCCTAGAGAGCAGTACTTC	CASSVDQREPREQYF
NA	TRBV4-1	TRBJ1-2	TRBD1	TGCGCCAGCAGCCGAGCCTCCGGGACAGGCTTTTATGGCTACACCTTC	CASSRASGTGFYGYTF
NA	TRBV19	TRBJ2-3	TRBD1	TGTGCCAGCGGATGGGGACAGGCGGGGACAGATACGCAGTATTTT	CASGWGQAGTDTQYF
NA	TRBV6-1	TRBJ1-2	NA	TGTGCCAGCAGTGATACAGGGTTATATGGCTACACCTTC	CASSDTGLYGYTF
NA	TRBV5-6	TRBJ1-2	NA	TGTGCCAGCAGCTTGGATTCTGACCTCGGACCCCCTATTTATGGCTACACCTTC	CASSLDSDLGPPIYGYTF
NA	TRBV6-5	TRBJ2-4	TRBD1	TGTGCCAGCAGACAGGGGGCTGACAAAAACATTCAGTACTTC	CASRQGADKNIQYF
NA	TRBV11-1	TRBJ2-2	NA	TGTGCCAGCAGGAAAGATTACACCGGGGAGCTGTTTTTT	CASRKDYTGELFF
once	TRBV12-5	TRBJ2-7	TRBD1	TGTGCTAGTGGTTTGGCGACAGGGGCCTACGAGCAGTACTTC	CASGLATGAYEQYF
NA	TRBV6-5	TRBJ1-5	NA	TGTGCCAGCGCATTTGACAGGAACAATCAGCCCCAGCATTTT	CASAFDRNNQPQHF
NA	TRBV5-1	TRBJ2-7	NA	TGCGCCAGCAGCTTGAAGGGGGGCGGAAACGAGCAGTACTTC	CASSLKGGGNEQYF
NA	TRBV5-5	TRBJ2-7	TRBD1	TGTGCCAGCAAGGGGGCCAGCCTGGGGTCCTACGAGCAGTACTTC	CASKGASLGSYEQYF
few	TRBV5-6	TRBJ1-1	NA	TGTGCCAGCAGCTCGAAAACACCGATATACAGGTCAGACACTGAAGCTTTCTTT	CASSSKTPIYRSDTEAFF
NA	TRBV5-1	TRBJ1-2	NA	TGCGCCAGCAGCTTAAACAGCGTTACGGTCTTCTATGGCTACACCTTC	CASSLNSVTVFYGYTF
NA	TRBV5-4	TRBJ2-5	NA	TGTGCCAGCAGCTTGGAGGGGGAGACCCAGTACTTC	CASSLEGETQYF